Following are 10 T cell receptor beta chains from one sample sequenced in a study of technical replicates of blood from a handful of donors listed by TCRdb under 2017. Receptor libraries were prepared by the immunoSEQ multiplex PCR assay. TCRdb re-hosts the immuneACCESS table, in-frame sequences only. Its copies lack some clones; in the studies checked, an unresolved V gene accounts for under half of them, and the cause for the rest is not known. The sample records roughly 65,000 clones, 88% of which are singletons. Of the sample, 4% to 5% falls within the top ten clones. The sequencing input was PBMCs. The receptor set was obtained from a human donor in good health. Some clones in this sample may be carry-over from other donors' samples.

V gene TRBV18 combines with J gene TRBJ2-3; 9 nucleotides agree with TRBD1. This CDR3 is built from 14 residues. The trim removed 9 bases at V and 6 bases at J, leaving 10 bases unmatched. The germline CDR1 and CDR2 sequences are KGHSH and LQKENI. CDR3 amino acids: CASWTGASQDTQYF. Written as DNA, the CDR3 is TGTGCCAGTTGGACAGGGGCATCACAGGATACGCAGTATTTT.

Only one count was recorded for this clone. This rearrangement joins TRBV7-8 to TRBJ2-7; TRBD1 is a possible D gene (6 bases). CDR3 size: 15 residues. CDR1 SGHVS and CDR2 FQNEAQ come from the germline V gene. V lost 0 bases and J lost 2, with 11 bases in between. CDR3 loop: CASSLAQGKTYEQYF. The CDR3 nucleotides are TGTGCCAGCAGCTTAGCGCAGGGGAAAACCTACGAGCAGTACTTC. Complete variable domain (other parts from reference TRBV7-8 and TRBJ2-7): GAGVSQSPRYKVAKRGQDVALRCDPISGHVSLFWYQQALGQGPEFLTYFQNEAQLDKSGLPSDRFFAERPEGSVSTLKIQRTQQEDSAVYLCASSLAQGKTYEQYFGPGTRLTVT.

The CDR3 DNA reads as TGTGCCAGCACACTGGGCGCTGATTTCACAGATACGCAGTATTTT. This codes for CASTLGADFTDTQYF. V and J are TRBV2 and TRBJ2-3, with D unresolved. V dropped 7 bases and J dropped 2 bases, with 16 bases sitting between them. CDR1 and CDR2 (germline): SNHLY, FYNNEI. The CDR3 extends over 15 amino acids.

The CDR3 DNA follows: TGTGCCAGCAGCTTAGGGATGGGACAGACAAGCTCTGGAAACACCATATATTTT. This gives the protein CASSLGMGQTSSGNTIYF. V and J are TRBV13 and TRBJ1-3; 7 bases are shared with TRBD1. The germline V gene has CDR1 PRHDT and CDR2 FYEKMQ (reference sequence). The V gene end was trimmed by 0 bases and the J gene end by 0 bases; junction bases not matched to a gene: 8. The CDR3 has 18 residues.

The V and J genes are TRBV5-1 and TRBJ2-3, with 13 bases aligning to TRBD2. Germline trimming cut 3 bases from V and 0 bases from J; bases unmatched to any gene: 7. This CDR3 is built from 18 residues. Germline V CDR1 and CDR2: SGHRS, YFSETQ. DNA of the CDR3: TGCGCCAGCAGCTCGACTAGCGGGGGGCAAACTAGCACAGATACGCAGTATTTT. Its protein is CASSSTSGGQTSTDTQYF.

DNA for the CDR3: TGTGCCAGCAGTGGGACAGATCAGCCCCAGCATTTT. Amino acids: CASSGTDQPQHF. V is TRBV6-1 and J is TRBJ1-5; D is perhaps TRBD1 (6 bases). Trimming stripped 4 bases from V and 5 bases from J, with 6 bases between. CDR1 is MNHNS, CDR2 SASEGT, per germline. CDR3 length: 12 residues.

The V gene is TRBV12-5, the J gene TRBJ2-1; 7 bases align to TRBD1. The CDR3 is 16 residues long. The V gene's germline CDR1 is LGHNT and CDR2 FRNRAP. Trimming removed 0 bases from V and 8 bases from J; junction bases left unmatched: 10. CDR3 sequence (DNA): TGTGCTAGTGGTTTGGTAAACAGGGGTGGCACTTATGAGCAGTTCTTC. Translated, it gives CASGLVNRGGTYEQFF.

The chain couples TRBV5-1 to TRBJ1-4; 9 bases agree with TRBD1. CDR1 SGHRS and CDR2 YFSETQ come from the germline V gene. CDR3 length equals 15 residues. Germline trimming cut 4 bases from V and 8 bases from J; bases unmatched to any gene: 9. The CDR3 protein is CASSAPGQGGEKLFF. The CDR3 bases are TGCGCCAGCAGCGCACCGGGACAGGGTGGCGAAAAACTGTTTTTT.

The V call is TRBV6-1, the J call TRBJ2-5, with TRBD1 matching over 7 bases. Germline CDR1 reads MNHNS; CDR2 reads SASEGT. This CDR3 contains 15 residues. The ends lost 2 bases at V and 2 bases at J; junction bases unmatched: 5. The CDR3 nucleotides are TGTGCCAGCAGTGAACTGCCGGACAGGCAAGAGACCCAGTACTTC. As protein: CASSELPDRQETQYF.

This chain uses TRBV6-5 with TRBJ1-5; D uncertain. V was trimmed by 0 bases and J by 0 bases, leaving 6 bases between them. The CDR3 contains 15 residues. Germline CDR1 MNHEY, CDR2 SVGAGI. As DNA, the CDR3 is TGTGCCAGCAGTTACTCGACTGATAGCAATCAGCCCCAGCATTTT. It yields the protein CASSYSTDSNQPQHF.